This passage covers 14 T cell receptor beta chains from one sample sequenced in a study of blood T cells in healthy people across ages. Then a second PCR, running roughly 7 to 11 cycles, was carried out with a sample-barcoded 5' primer and a J-beta primer mix. TCRdb re-derived calls from the 5' RACE reads in MiXCR, one entry per CDR3 protein. Here the sample spans around 1.1 million distinct CDR3 sequences, more than 30% being singletons. Sequenced sample: blood. Every receptor here comes from a man aged 18-30 years in good health.

The gene calls are TRBV20-1 and TRBJ1-2; 8 nucleotides agree with TRBD1. V gave up 7 bases and J gave up 4 bases; unmatched junction bases: 8. Germline CDR1 and CDR2: DFQATT and SNEGSKA (reference sequence). The CDR3 loop spans 13 amino acids. The CDR3, as DNA: TGCAGTGGGGCAACAGGGGGTGCCTATGGCTACACCTTC. Translation: CSGATGGAYGYTF.

This chain connects TRBV20-1 to TRBJ2-2; 8 nucleotides agree with TRBD2. The CDR3 has 14 residues. Per the germline V gene, CDR1 is DFQATT and CDR2 is SNEGSKA (reference sequence). Trimming at V came to 5 bases and at J to 7 bases, leaving 9 bases not matched to a gene. The CDR3 here is CSARRPTSDGELFF. As DNA, the CDR3 is TGCAGTGCTCGACGACCGACTAGCGACGGGGAGCTGTTTTTT.

The chain is built from TRBV6-2 or TRBV6-3 and TRBJ2-6, with 7 positions matching TRBD1. Germline CDR1 reads MNHEY; CDR2 reads SVGEGT. The trim removed 7 bases at V and 1 base at J, leaving 10 bases unmatched. The CDR3 runs 17 residues. CDR3 nucleotides: TGTGCCAGCACCTTTTACAGGGGCTCATCTGGGGCCAACGTCCTGACTTTC. This translates into CASTFYRGSSGANVLTF.

This clonotype appeared once. The chain links TRBV2 to TRBJ2-3, with TRBD2 matching 7 bases. This CDR3 spans 15 amino acids. Germline CDR1 and CDR2: SNHLY and FYNNEI. J gave up 6 bases and V 8 bases, and 14 bases lay outside the gene matches. The DNA of the CDR3 is TGTGCCAGCGAGATCTCGGGGAGGGACGGGGATACGCAGTATTTT. This translates into CASEISGRDGDTQYF.

This clonotype has just a few counts. The rearrangement links TRBV12-3 or TRBV12-4 to TRBJ2-3, with D hard to call. The CDR3 length is 15 residues. V was clipped by 5 bases and J by 4 bases, with 16 bases between them. This chain's CDR3 is CASSPQDVAADTQYF. In DNA, the CDR3 is TGTGCCAGCAGTCCGCAGGATGTAGCCGCAGATACGCAGTATTTT.

In this sample, this clonotype turned up a few times. The chain recombines TRBV6-2 or TRBV6-3 with TRBJ2-7; 7 bases match TRBD2. The J call could be wrong; TRBJ2-5 is a better fit for the DNA end. Germline values: CDR1 MNHEY, CDR2 SVGEGT. The CDR3 is 14 residues long. The CDR3 spells CASITGGLEETQYF. In DNA, the CDR3 is TGTGCCAGCATAACGGGAGGTTTAGAAGAGACCCAGTACTTC.

The genes are TRBV2 and TRBJ2-7; D is unclear. Trimming stripped 5 bases from V and 6 bases from J, with 14 bases between. CDR3 size: 13 residues. The V gene's germline CDR1 is SNHLY and CDR2 FYNNEI. The CDR3 loop is CASSNYPVSEQYF. CDR3 coding DNA: TGTGCCAGCAGTAACTACCCCGTTTCCGAGCAGTACTTC.

This clonotype was seen many times. Here the CDR3 reads CASSVGTGRYEQYF. The CDR3 DNA reads TGTGCCAGCAGCGTAGGGACAGGGAGGTACGAGCAGTACTTC. The chain combines TRBV9 with TRBJ2-7; 8 positions match TRBD1. The CDR3 covers 14 residues. Germline V gene data show CDR1 as SGDLS and CDR2 as YYNGEE. After removal of 0 bases from V and 4 bases from J, the junction contained 3 bases not matched to a gene.

This clonotype turned up a few times. The J gene is TRBJ1-5, the V gene TRBV29-1, with TRBD1 matching 7 bases. The J segment lost 6 bases and the V segment lost 4 bases, leaving 6 bases of the junction unmatched. The germline V gene encodes CDR1 SQVTM and CDR2 ANQGSEA. This CDR3 has 13 amino acids. The CDR3 coding sequence is TGCAGCGTTGGACAGGGATCGCGTCAGCCCCAGCATTTT. Its translation is CSVGQGSRQPQHF.

The chain combines TRBV10-3 with TRBJ1-2; 7 positions match TRBD1. The CDR3 spans 17 residues. The J segment lost 1 base and the V segment lost 0 bases, leaving 8 bases of the junction unmatched. Germline CDR1 is ENHRY and CDR2 is SYGVKD. DNA for the CDR3: TGTGCCATCAGTGAGTCGGTCGGCCAGGGGGTTAACTATGGCTACACCTTC. The encoded protein is CAISESVGQGVNYGYTF.

As regards this clonotype: The germline gene is not matched at one end of the junction; a read error may be the cause. The V call is TRBV18, the J call TRBJ1-5; D is unresolved. The CDR3 runs 11 residues. Germline CDR1 is KGHSH and CDR2 is LQKENI. The CDR3 loop reads CASSPPRPRHF. As DNA, the CDR3 is TGTGCCAGCTCACCACCACGGCCCCGGCATTTT.

This clonotype occurred a few times. CDR3 DNA: TGTGCCAGCAGCTTGCAGGGACTCCCCAACTACAATGAGCAGTTCTTC. Encoded protein: CASSLQGLPNYNEQFF. The chain couples TRBV7-9 to TRBJ2-1; maybe TRBD2 (6 bases). Trimming stripped 3 bases from V and 3 bases from J, with 15 bases between. The CDR3 covers 16 residues. In germline, CDR1 is SEHNR, CDR2 FQNEAQ (reference sequence).

The genes are TRBV9 and TRBJ1-2, with D uncertain. V was trimmed by 0 bases and J by 0 bases, leaving 9 bases between them. CDR3 length equals 15 residues. Germline V gene data show CDR1 as SGDLS and CDR2 as YYNGEE. The DNA for the CDR3 is TGTGCCAGCAGCGTAGTGCAGAGCCCTAACTATGGCTACACCTTC. Protein: CASSVVQSPNYGYTF.

The chain has TRBV5-4 and TRBJ2-1; tentative D call: TRBD2 (6 bases). The J call is doubtful: the DNA matches TRBJ2-7 better. The CDR3 spans 15 residues. From germline, CDR1 is SGHNT and CDR2 YYREEE (reference sequence). CDR3: CASSAGSGSYNEQYF. CDR3 bases: TGTGCCAGCAGCGCGGGTAGCGGCTCCTACAATGAGCAGTACTTC.